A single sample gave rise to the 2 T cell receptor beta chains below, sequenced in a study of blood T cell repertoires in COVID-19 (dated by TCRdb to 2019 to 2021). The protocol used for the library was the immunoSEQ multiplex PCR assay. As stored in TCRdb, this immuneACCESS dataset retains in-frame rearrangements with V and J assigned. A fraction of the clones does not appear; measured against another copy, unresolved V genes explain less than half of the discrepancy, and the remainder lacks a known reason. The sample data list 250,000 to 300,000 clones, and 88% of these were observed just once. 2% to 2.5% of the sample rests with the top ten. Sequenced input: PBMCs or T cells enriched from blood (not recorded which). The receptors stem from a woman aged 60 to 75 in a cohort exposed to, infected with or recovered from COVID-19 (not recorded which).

The CDR3 protein is CASSSRGLGSAQYF. The CDR3 coding sequence is TGTGCCAGCAGCTCCCGCGGGCTAGGGTCTGCGCAGTATTTT. The chain links TRBV7-3 to TRBJ2-3; D possibly corresponds to TRBD2 (5 bases). Trimming stripped 4 bases from V and 10 bases from J, with 18 bases between. CDR1 SGHTA and CDR2 FQGTGA come from the germline V gene. CDR3 length: 14 residues.

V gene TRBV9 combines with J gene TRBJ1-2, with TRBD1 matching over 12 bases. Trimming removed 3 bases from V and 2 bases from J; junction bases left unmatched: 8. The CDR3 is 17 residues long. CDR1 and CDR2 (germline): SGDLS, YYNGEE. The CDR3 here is CASSGGQGASKNYGYTF. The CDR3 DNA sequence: TGTGCCAGCAGCGGGGGACAGGGGGCGTCTAAGAACTATGGCTACACCTTC.